This T cell receptor (beta chain) appears in the sequencing data of a study of blood T cell repertoires in COVID-19. Overall study context: Collection of acute and convalescent COVID-19 samples took place in the United States, Italy and Spain. From T cells, B-cell-depleted T cells, or PBMCs came the material, which was cDNA or gDNA.

Original handling: From reference gene primer amplification, estimates of nucleated cell counts were derived. Profiling relied on immunoSEQ multiplex PCR, and the TCRdb table lists in-frame clones only, not all of them. V and J calls and clone size follow that table, whereas D and trimming were derived from the DNA. The repertoire consists of some 190,000 clones, with about three quarters occurring once and the leading ten covering roughly 7.8%. CDR3 length: 13 amino acids. Germline-derived CDR1 and CDR2 are SGHAT and FQNNGV. Trimming shortened V by 3 bases and J by 5 bases, and 7 bases separated the two germline ends.

The TCR was taken from a woman aged 45-65 years with active or convalescent COVID-19. J is TRBJ2-2 and V is TRBV11-2; D is ambiguous. Sequencing was performed on peripheral blood. The CDR3 loop reads CASSFTGTGELFF. The CDR3 coding sequence is TGTGCCAGCAGCTTTACCGGGACCGGGGAGCTGTTTTTT. The complete variable domain, with remaining parts taken from reference TRBV11-2 and TRBJ2-2, reads EAGVAQSPRYKIIEKRQSVAFWCNPISGHATLYWYQQILGQGPKLLIQFQNNGVVDDSQLPKDRFSAERLKGVDSTLKIQPAKLEDSAVYLCASSFTGTGELFFGEGSRLTVL.